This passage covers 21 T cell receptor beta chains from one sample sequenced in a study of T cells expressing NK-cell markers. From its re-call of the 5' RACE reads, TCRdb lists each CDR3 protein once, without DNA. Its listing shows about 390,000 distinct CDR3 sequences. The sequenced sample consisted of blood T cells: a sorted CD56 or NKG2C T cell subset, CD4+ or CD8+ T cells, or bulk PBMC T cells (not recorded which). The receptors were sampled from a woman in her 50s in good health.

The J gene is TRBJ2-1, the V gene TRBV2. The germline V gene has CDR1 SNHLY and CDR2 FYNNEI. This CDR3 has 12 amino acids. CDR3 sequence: CASSDGVNEQFF.

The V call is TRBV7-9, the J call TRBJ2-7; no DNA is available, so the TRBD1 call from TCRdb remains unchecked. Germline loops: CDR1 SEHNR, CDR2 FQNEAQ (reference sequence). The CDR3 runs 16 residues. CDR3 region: CASSSTHGLGDYEQYF.

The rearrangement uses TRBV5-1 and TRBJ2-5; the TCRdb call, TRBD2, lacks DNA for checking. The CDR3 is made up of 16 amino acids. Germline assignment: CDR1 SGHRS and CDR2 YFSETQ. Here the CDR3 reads CASRSLAGGLQETQYF. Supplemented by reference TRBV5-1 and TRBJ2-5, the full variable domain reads KAGVTQTPRYLIKTRGQQVTLSCSPISGHRSVSWYQQTPGQGLQFLFEYFSETQRNKGNFPGRFSGRQFSNSRSEMNVSTLELGDSALYLCASRSLAGGLQETQYFGPGTRLLVL.

The CDR3 sequence is CASRIRGLQSTDTQYF. The rearrangement joins TRBV27 to TRBJ2-3; TCRdb's D gene call, TRBD2, goes unchecked for lack of DNA. This CDR3 contains 16 residues. CDR1 and CDR2 from the germline V gene are MNHEY and SMNVEV (reference sequence).

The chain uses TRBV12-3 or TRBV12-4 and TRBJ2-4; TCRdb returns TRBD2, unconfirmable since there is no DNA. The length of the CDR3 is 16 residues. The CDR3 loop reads CASSLGAGLAKNIQYF.

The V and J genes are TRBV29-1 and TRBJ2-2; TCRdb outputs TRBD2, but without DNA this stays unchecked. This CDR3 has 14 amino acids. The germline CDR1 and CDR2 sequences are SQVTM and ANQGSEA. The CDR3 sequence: CSVGQRDWTGELFF.

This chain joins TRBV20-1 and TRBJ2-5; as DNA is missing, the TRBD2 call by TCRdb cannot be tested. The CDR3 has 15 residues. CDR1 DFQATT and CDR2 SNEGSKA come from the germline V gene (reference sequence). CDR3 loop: CSAIRTSGNQETQYF.

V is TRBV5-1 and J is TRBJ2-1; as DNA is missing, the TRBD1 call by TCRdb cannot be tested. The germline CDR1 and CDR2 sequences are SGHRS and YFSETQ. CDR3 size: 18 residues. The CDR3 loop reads CASSLGAQGINSYNEQFF.

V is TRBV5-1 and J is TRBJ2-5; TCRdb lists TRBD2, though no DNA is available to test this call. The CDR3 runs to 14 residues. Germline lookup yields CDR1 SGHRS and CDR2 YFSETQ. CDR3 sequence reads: CASSLGPATETQYF.

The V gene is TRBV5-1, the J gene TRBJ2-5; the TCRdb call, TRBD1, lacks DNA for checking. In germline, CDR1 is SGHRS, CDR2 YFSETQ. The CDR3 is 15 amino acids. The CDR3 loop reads CASSLGPGMGETQYF.

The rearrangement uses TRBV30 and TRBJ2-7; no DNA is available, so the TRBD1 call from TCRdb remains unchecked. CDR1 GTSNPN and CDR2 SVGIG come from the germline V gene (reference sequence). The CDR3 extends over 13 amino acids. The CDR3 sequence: CAWRRGAHYEQYF.

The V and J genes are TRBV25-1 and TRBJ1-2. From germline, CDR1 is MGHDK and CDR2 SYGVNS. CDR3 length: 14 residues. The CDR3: CASSGSGYSYGYTF.

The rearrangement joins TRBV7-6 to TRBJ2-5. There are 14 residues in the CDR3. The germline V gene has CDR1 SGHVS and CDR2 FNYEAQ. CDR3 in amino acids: CASSLLGWKETQYF.

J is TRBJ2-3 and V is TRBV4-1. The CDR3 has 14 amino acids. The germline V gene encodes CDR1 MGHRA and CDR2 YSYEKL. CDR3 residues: CASSQGLVADTQYF.

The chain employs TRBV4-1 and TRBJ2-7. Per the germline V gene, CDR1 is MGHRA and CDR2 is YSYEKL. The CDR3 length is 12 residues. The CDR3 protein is CASSPILGEQYF.

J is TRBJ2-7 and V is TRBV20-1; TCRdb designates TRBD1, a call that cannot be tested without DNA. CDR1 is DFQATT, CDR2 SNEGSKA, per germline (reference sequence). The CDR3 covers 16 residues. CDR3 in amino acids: CSARDWGGTQPYEQYF.

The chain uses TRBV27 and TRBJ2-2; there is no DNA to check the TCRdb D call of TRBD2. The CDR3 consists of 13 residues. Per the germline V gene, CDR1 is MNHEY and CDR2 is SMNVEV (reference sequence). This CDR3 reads CASSFALTGELFF.

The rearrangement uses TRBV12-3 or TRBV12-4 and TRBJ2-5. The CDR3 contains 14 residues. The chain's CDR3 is CASSRRRSQETQYF.

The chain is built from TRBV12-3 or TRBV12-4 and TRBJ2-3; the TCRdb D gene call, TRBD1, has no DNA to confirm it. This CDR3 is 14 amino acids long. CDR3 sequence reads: CASSYLGPTDTQYF.

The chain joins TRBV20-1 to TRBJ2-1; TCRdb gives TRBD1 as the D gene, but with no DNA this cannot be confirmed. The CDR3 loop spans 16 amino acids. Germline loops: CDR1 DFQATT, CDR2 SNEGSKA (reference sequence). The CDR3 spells CSASKLWGTADNEQFF.

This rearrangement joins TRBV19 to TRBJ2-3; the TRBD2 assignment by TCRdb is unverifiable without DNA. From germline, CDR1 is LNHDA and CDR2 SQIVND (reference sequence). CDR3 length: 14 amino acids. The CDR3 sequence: CASSSGGFTDTQYF.